This section outlines one T cell receptor beta chain sequence together with its context. Its antigen is unidentified. V trimming: 3 bases; J trimming: 7 bases; junction bases outside the gene matches: 7. The germline gives CDR1 LNHDA, CDR2 SQIVND (reference sequence). This CDR3 has 14 amino acids. The quantity of DNA used in unsorted PBMC replicate PCRs was around 0.3 ug, corresponding to 30,000 to 35,000 T cell genomes. Produced via immunoSEQ multiplex PCR; TCRdb's table is partial and in-frame only. The sample records 400,000 to 550,000 clones, approximately 79% being singletons. The data derive from a study of shared clonotypes between healthy human individuals. Study outcomes and limitations: The authors sampled blood alone, and tissue repertoires likely differ. A limitation of the genetic and exposure-history diversity represented arose from few donors.

Study donors comprised healthy, HIV-negative adults devoid of recent acute infection or vaccination. The specimen sequenced was PBMCs. The TCR sequence derives from a woman aged 40 to 50 in good health. Some clones in this sample may be carry-over from other donors' samples. This chain links TRBV19 with TRBJ2-7; TRBD2 aligns across 9 bases. In DNA form, the CDR3 reads TGTGCCAGTAGTATTGCGGTAGCGGGAGTTGAGCAGTACTTC. Amino acids: CASSIAVAGVEQYF. Supplemented by reference TRBV19 and TRBJ2-7, the full variable domain reads DGGITQSPKYLFRKEGQNVTLSCEQNLNHDAMYWYRQDPGQGLRLIYYSQIVNDFQKGDIAEGYSVSREKKESFPLTVTSAQKNPTAFYLCASSIAVAGVEQYFGPGTRLTVT.